The T cell receptor (beta chain) described here comes from a study of Ad26.COV2.S vaccination and SARS-CoV-2 variants. Overall study findings and caveats: Reported post-vaccination CD8+ and CD4+ T cell responses to spike showed substantial breadth. Vaccinees displayed broader spike-specific TCR repertoires than placebo recipients.

Clones were read by immunoSEQ multiplex PCR, and TCRdb kept only the in-frame ones, dropping some. The sample consists of some 330,000 clones, 75% to 90% of them appearing once. Described treatment: approximately 18 received Ad26.COV2.S at low or high dose, single or two shots; several received placebo; per-sample allocation not given. Sampling was performed 63 days after the first vaccine or placebo injection. The CDR3 covers 16 residues. CDR1 is PRHDT, CDR2 FYEKMQ, per germline (reference sequence). Between the trimmed V and J ends, which lost 5 bases and 4 bases, there was a span of 18 bases. Regarding this clone: What it recognizes is unknown.

This TCR derives from a person between 18 and 60 years old who received the Ad26.COV2.S COVID-19 vaccine or a placebo. The chain links TRBV13 to TRBJ1-5, with TRBD1 as a possible D gene (5 bases). The input for sequencing was peripheral blood, taken in a trial of Ad26.COV2.S vaccine versus placebo. This CDR3 is CASSIWTPGGNQPQHF. The CDR3 nucleotides read TGTGCCAGCAGCATCTGGACCCCGGGGGGTAATCAGCCCCAGCATTTT.